This T cell receptor beta chain was profiled in a study of CD8 T cells in ankylosing spondylitis. Study-level results: Ankylosing spondylitis blood appeared to carry a characteristic TCR beta motif of fewer than 10 highly homologous variants. Disease-linked clones reportedly showed significant enrichment in matched ankylosing spondylitis synovial fluid.

Making use of molecular barcodes, quantitative 5'-RACE generated TCR beta libraries. TCRdb reanalysed the 5' RACE reads using MiXCR and keeps one entry per CDR3 protein. Here the sample spans about 250,000 distinct CDR3 sequences, 8% to 9% being singletons. A remark on this clonotype: The antigen is undetermined. This may arise from a read error, as a much more abundant clone is one base away.

Sequences were obtained from blood, either unsorted or a sorted T cell fraction (not recorded which). The clonotype was recovered from a female donor with ankylosing spondylitis or in good health (not recorded which).

CDR3: CSARFSSGGYEQCF. DNA for the CDR3: TGCAGTGCTAGATTCTCTAGCGGGGGGTACGAGCAGTGCTTC. The chain links TRBV20-1 to TRBJ2-7, with TRBD2 matching 11 bases. The CDR3 is 14 amino acids. Germline CDR1 DFQATT, CDR2 SNEGSKA (reference sequence).